Listed below are T cell receptor beta chains from one sample, sequenced in a study of shared clonotypes between healthy human individuals. Clones were read by immunoSEQ multiplex PCR, and TCRdb kept only the in-frame ones, dropping some. The sample includes about 2.3 million clones, under 95% seen only once; the top ten take approximately 0.39%. Sequencing used naive CD4+ T cells from PBMCs. The receptors stem from a young man in good health. Some clones in this sample may be carry-over from other donors' samples. Both conserved end residues are part of each CDR3. A D gene is named only where the DNA matches it firmly. A row's size may be missing; if present it is once, few, many or a size class.

>-|TRBV5-4|-|TRBJ2-7
TGTGCCAGCAGCCCCTCTCGGGGGGCGGGAGCATCCGAGCAGTACTTC
CASSPSRGAGASEQYF
>-|TRBV9|-|TRBJ1-3
TGTGCCAGCAGCGTTTCTGGAAACACCATATATTTT
CASSVSGNTIYF
>-|TRBV19|few|TRBJ1-1
TGTGCCAGTAGTATGGAGGGGCTTAACACTGAAGCTTTCTTT
CASSMEGLNTEAFF
>-|TRBV2|-|TRBJ1-2
TGTGCCAGCAGTGACCCGGGGGCCCCAGGGTATGGCTACACCTTC
CASSDPGAPGYGYTF
>-|TRBV6-1|-|TRBJ2-5
TGTGCCAGCAGTGATTTAGGGTCGGAGACCCAGTACTTC
CASSDLGSETQYF
>-|TRBV11-1|once|TRBJ2-1
TGTGCCAGCAGCACCCTTGAAGGGGGATACTACAGTGAGCAGTTCTTC
CASSTLEGGYYSEQFF
>-|TRBV28|-|TRBJ1-5
TGTGCCAGCAGTTTATCACTCGGGTGGGGAGGTCAGCCCCAGCATTTT
CASSLSLGWGGQPQHF
>-|TRBV28|-|TRBJ2-1
TGTGCCAGCAAGGTGGCGGCCCACAGGGATGAGCAGTTCTTC
CASKVAAHRDEQFF
>TRBD2|TRBV2|-|TRBJ2-7
TGTGCCAGCAGTGAAGCACTAGCGGGAGTCGGCGAGCAGTACTTC
CASSEALAGVGEQYF
>-|TRBV11-2|-|TRBJ1-2
TGTGCCAGCAGCTTAGAGGTCAGAAGGTATGGCTACACCTTC
CASSLEVRRYGYTF
>TRBD2|TRBV19|once|TRBJ2-1
TGTGCCAGTACCCTAGCGGGGTCCTACAATGAGCAGTTCTTC
CASTLAGSYNEQFF
>-|TRBV28|-|TRBJ2-5
TGTGCCACCACGTCCGGCGAGGGGGACGAGACCCAGTACTTC
CATTSGEGDETQYF
>-|TRBV19|-|TRBJ2-7
TGTGCCACAGGACCCTCGACGTGGGAGCAGTACTTC
CATGPSTWEQYF
>TRBD1|TRBV7-3|-|TRBJ1-1
TGTGCCAGCAGCGCGACAGGGTTTGGAACTGAAGCTTTCTTT
CASSATGFGTEAFF
>-|TRBV4-1|-|TRBJ2-6
TGCGCCAGCAGCCAAGATTGGCCCTCTGGGGCCAACGTCCTGACTTTC
CASSQDWPSGANVLTF
>TRBD1|TRBV6-1|-|TRBJ2-5
TGTGCCAGCAGTGAATGGGACAGGAGTGGAGAGACCCAGTACTTC
CASSEWDRSGETQYF
>TRBD1|TRBV18|-|TRBJ1-1
TGTGCCAGCTCACAGAGGGGGCGAAACACTGAAGCTTTCTTT
CASSQRGRNTEAFF
>-|TRBV18|-|TRBJ2-1
TGTGCCAGCTCACCACGGTCCGGGGTAAGCTCCTACAATGAGCAGTTCTTC
CASSPRSGVSSYNEQFF
>TRBD2|TRBV29-1|-|TRBJ2-1
TGCAGCCATTTATCACCTGGGACTAGCGGGAGGGCGTTTTACAATGAGCAGTTCTTC
CSHLSPGTSGRAFYNEQFF
>-|TRBV5-1|-|TRBJ1-2
TGCGCCAGCAGCTTGGGAGGCGCTAACACTAACTATGGCTACACCTTC
CASSLGGANTNYGYTF
>-|TRBV27|-|TRBJ2-2
TGTGCCAGCAGTTTAGGGCCCGGGGAGCTGTTTTTT
CASSLGPGELFF
>-|TRBV11-1|-|TRBJ2-3
TGTGCCAGCAGCTTACGGAGGGCAGATACGCAGTATTTT
CASSLRRADTQYF
>-|TRBV28|once|TRBJ2-1
TGTGCCAGCAACCCCTTGCGGGACAGCCTTTACAATGAGCAGTTCTTC
CASNPLRDSLYNEQFF
>-|TRBV6-5|-|TRBJ2-1
TGTGCCAGCAGTTACAGTAGCGGCGCCTACAATGAGCAGTTCTTC
CASSYSSGAYNEQFF
>-|TRBV6-5|-|TRBJ1-1
TGTGCCAGCAGTCCCCGGTGGGACACTGAAGCTTTCTTT
CASSPRWDTEAFF
>TRBD1|TRBV5-1|-|TRBJ2-3
TGCGCCAGCAGCAAGGGACAGGGGACAGATACGCAGTATTTT
CASSKGQGTDTQYF
>TRBD2|TRBV5-4|-|TRBJ2-1
TGTGCCAGCAGCTCTACCGGGACTAGCCGAGGGACCTACAATGAGCAGTTCTTC
CASSSTGTSRGTYNEQFF
>-|TRBV15|once|TRBJ2-7
TGTGCCACCAGCAGAGATGAGGGTTTGGGATCCTACGAGCAGTACTTC
CATSRDEGLGSYEQYF
>-|TRBV7-9|-|TRBJ1-2
TGTGCCAGCAGCGAAGACGGCTATGGCTACACCTTC
CASSEDGYGYTF
>-|TRBV10-3|few|TRBJ1-1
TGTGCCATCAGTGTGGACAGGAACACTGAAGCTTTCTTT
CAISVDRNTEAFF
>TRBD1|TRBV28|once|TRBJ2-7
TGTGCCAGCAGTTTAATCGGGACAGGGTACGAGCAGTACTTC
CASSLIGTGYEQYF
>-|TRBV2|once|TRBJ1-2
TGTGCCAGCAGTACCCAGGGCCACTATGGCTACACCTTC
CASSTQGHYGYTF
>-|TRBV25-1|-|TRBJ2-4
TGTGCCAGCAGCTCAGGGACCGGAAGGGGTCAGTACTTC
CASSSGTGRGQYF
>-|TRBV18|-|TRBJ2-7
TGTGCCAGCTCACCAAGGTCGCAGCTGAGCTCCTACGAGCAGTACTTC
CASSPRSQLSSYEQYF
>TRBD2|TRBV9|-|TRBJ2-7
TGTGCCAGCAGTCCCAACGGGAGGGATAGCCACGAGCAGTACTTC
CASSPNGRDSHEQYF
>-|TRBV4-2|-|TRBJ1-1
TGTGCCAGCAGCCAAGATTCCGGCTGGTTTAGTAGGGGGGCGCGGGTCGGTACTGAAGCTTTCTTT
CASSQDSGWFSRGARVGTEAFF
>-|TRBV29-1|-|TRBJ2-5
TGCAGCGTTGTTTGGCCCAGGGACCGACGGCGACGGGAGACCCAGTACTTC
CSVVWPRDRRRRETQYF
>-|TRBV1|-|TRBJ1-2
TGCACCACTCGACAGGGAACTAACTATGGCTACACCTTC
CTTRQGTNYGYTF
>-|TRBV10-3|few|TRBJ2-7
TGTGCCATCAGTGAGTCCTCCTACGAGCAGTACTTC
CAISESSYEQYF
>-|TRBV7-6|-|TRBJ2-3
TGTGCCAGCAGCTTAGGCACGGCAGATACGCAGTATTTT
CASSLGTADTQYF
>-|TRBV6-1|-|TRBJ2-5
TGTGCCAGCAGTGATCTAGGACAGCTTTCCCAAGAGACCCAGTACTTC
CASSDLGQLSQETQYF
>-|TRBV10-3|-|TRBJ2-3
TGTGCCATCAGTGAAGATACGCAGTATTTT
CAISEDTQYF
>-|TRBV5-4|-|TRBJ1-1
TGTGCCAGCAGCTTGGGCCAGGGGCCCAACACTGAAGCTTTCTTT
CASSLGQGPNTEAFF
>-|TRBV6-4|-|TRBJ1-1
TGTGCCAGCAGCCTACCCCGGCCAGGAGCGAACACTGAAGCTTTCTTT
CASSLPRPGANTEAFF
>-|TRBV28|-|TRBJ1-3
TGTGCCAGCAGTGAACCTGGAAACACCATATATTTT
CASSEPGNTIYF
>-|TRBV19|-|TRBJ1-2
TGTGCCAGTAGTTCAGGTTTTTGGGGATCTTATGGCTACACCTTC
CASSSGFWGSYGYTF
>-|TRBV5-1|-|TRBJ2-1
TGCGCCAGCAGCTTGGGGAGGGATTATGAGCAGTTCTTC
CASSLGRDYEQFF